Described below is a single T cell receptor beta chain sequence and its context. The data were obtained in a study of T cells in Graves' hyperthyroidism and ophthalmopathy. Clinical symptoms, serum thyroxine and TRAb, thyroid ultrasound and orbital computed tomography together formed the diagnostic basis. Amplification of TCR beta CDR3 regions used RNA as the template. HTBI primers were the set used in a first-round RT-PCR of the TCR CDR3. Using its own MiXCR run on the multiplex PCR reads, TCRdb lists one record per CDR3 protein. The sample yields approximately 530,000 distinct CDR3 sequences, 16% seen once. From germline, CDR1 is LNHDA and CDR2 SQIVND (reference sequence). CDR3 length: 15 residues. V lost 1 base, J lost 2 bases, and 0 bases stayed unmatched.

This TCR was sampled from a woman aged 18-35 years with Graves' hyperthyroidism. The source material was blood. J is TRBJ2-7 and V is TRBV19, with TRBD2 matching over 12 bases. CDR3 DNA: TGTGCCAGTAGTATAGCTAGCGGGAGGGCCTACGAGCAGTACTTC. It specifies CASSIASGRAYEQYF.